These 21 T cell receptor beta chains were all obtained from the same sample, sequenced in a study of beta chain features in type 1 diabetes. The entirety of the isolated RNA underwent reverse transcription, so expressed TCRB transcripts were sequenced. The assay was immunoSEQ multiplex PCR, and TCRdb's table has in-frame clones only and misses some. The data contain about 70,000 clones, about 48% of them singletons. The antigens for these receptors are not known. Notes on the study in general: Among patients with Type 1 diabetes, TCRB CDR3s were moderately but significantly shorter in every one of the four CD4+ subsets.

Source material: central memory CD4+ T cells from blood. The receptor source for this set is a young man with type 1 diabetes.

V gene TRBV7-9 combines with J gene TRBJ2-2, with 9 bases matching TRBD1. Losses at the gene ends were 2 bases for V and 6 bases for J; bases not matched to a gene: 4. The CDR3 contains 15 residues. CDR1 SEHNR and CDR2 FQNEAQ come from the germline V gene (reference sequence). The CDR3 protein is CASSLWTGVAGELFF. CDR3 sequence (DNA): TGTGCCAGCAGCTTATGGACAGGGGTGGCCGGGGAGCTGTTTTTT.

This clone has just a few counts. V and J are TRBV5-6 and TRBJ2-3, with unresolved D. Germline CDR1 reads SGHDT; CDR2 reads YYEEEE. The V end lost 0 bases, the J end lost 1 base, and 3 bases lay between the germline ends. This CDR3 is 13 amino acids long. The CDR3 is CASSLAGTDTQYF. In DNA form, the CDR3 reads TGTGCCAGCAGCTTGGCTGGCACAGATACGCAGTATTTT.

This clone was seen more than once but under ten times. The J gene is TRBJ1-5, the V gene TRBV7-9, with TRBD1 matching 9 bases. The CDR3 extends over 15 amino acids. V was pared by 5 bases and J by 7 bases, with 9 bases of the junction left unmatched. CDR1 is SEHNR, CDR2 FQNEAQ, per germline (reference sequence). Written as DNA, the CDR3 is TGTGCCAGCAGCCCTGGACAGGGGATGCGCCAGCCCCAGCATTTT. Translation: CASSPGQGMRQPQHF.

The chain recombines TRBV5-1 with TRBJ2-7; TRBD2 matches 7 bases. This CDR3 has 15 residues. Per germline, CDR1 SGHRS and CDR2 YFSETQ. The V segment lost 4 bases and the J segment 2 bases; nucleotides outside the gene matches: 9. The chain's CDR3 is CASSRLPGGAYEQYF. As DNA, the CDR3 is TGCGCCAGCAGCCGTTTACCGGGGGGTGCCTACGAGCAGTACTTC.

The V and J genes are TRBV27 and TRBJ2-1, with TRBD2 matching 13 bases. V lost 5 bases, J lost 4 bases, and 8 bases stayed unmatched. This CDR3 contains 17 residues. From germline, CDR1 is MNHEY and CDR2 SMNVEV (reference sequence). For the CDR3, the DNA is TGTGCCAGCAGTCCTAGGACTAGCGGGGGTCGATACAATGAGCAGTTCTTC. It codes for CASSPRTSGGRYNEQFF.

The chain is built from TRBV27 and TRBJ1-6; D is undetermined. V was trimmed by 3 bases and J by 6 bases, leaving 6 bases between them. Germline-derived CDR1 and CDR2 are MNHEY and SMNVEV (reference sequence). The CDR3 has 13 residues. CDR3: CASSLGVNSPLHF. CDR3 DNA sequence: TGTGCCAGCAGTTTGGGAGTTAATTCACCCCTCCACTTT.

A remark on this clone: Other DNA sequences in this specimen translate into the identical CDR3. CDR3 amino acids: CASSGLVNEQFF. CDR3 nucleotides: TGTGCCAGCAGTGGACTTGTCAATGAGCAGTTCTTC. This chain uses TRBV2 with TRBJ2-1; D remains ambiguous. The V gene's germline CDR1 is SNHLY and CDR2 FYNNEI. The CDR3 contains 12 residues. V was pared by 4 bases and J by 6 bases, with 7 bases between.

Concerning this clone: One end of the junction fails to match germline, which may point to a read error. The chain couples TRBV7-7 to TRBJ2-3; 9 bases match TRBD2. This CDR3 is 16 amino acids long. The germline gives CDR1 SSHAT, CDR2 FNYEAQ (reference sequence). The CDR3 DNA reads as TGTGCTAGCAGCTTAGGATCAGCGGGGGGTACAGATACGCAGTATTTT. This gives the protein CASSLGSAGGTDTQYF.

This clone came up a few times. V usage is TRBV7-9 and J usage is TRBJ2-3; D is uncertain. This CDR3 comprises 13 residues. V was trimmed by 3 bases and J by 1 base, leaving 5 bases between them. Germline assignment: CDR1 SEHNR and CDR2 FQNEAQ (reference sequence). This CDR3 is CASSFSGTDTQYF. CDR3 DNA: TGTGCCAGCAGCTTCTCGGGCACAGATACGCAGTATTTT.

This clone has a handful of counts. The rearrangement joins TRBV6-5 to TRBJ2-3, with a possible D match to TRBD1 (7 bases). V lost 7 bases and J lost 5, with 19 bases in between. Germline V gene data show CDR1 as MNHEY and CDR2 as SVGAGI. CDR3 length: 15 residues. The CDR3: CASIGGLGGKDTQYF. CDR3 bases: TGTGCCAGCATAGGGGGCCTGGGGGGAAAAGATACGCAGTATTTT.

V is TRBV6-1 and J is TRBJ2-1; 11 nucleotides align to TRBD2. From germline, CDR1 is MNHNS and CDR2 SASEGT. The CDR3 has 15 residues. V was pared by 6 bases and J by 5 bases, with 6 bases of the junction left unmatched. The CDR3 DNA reads TGTGCCAGCAGACAGGGGACTAGCGGTAACAATGAGCAGTTCTTC. Translated: CASRQGTSGNNEQFF.

V is TRBV6-1 and J is TRBJ2-7; D is undetermined. V was cut by 5 bases and J by 2 bases, with 13 bases left in between. The germline V gene has CDR1 MNHNS and CDR2 SASEGT. The CDR3 extends over 14 amino acids. The CDR3 region has the DNA TGTGCCAGCAGTTCTCTCGACTGGGCCTACGAGCAGTACTTC. It yields the protein CASSSLDWAYEQYF.

The rearrangement uses TRBV2 and TRBJ1-4; 7 bases line up with TRBD1. CDR1 is SNHLY and CDR2 is FYNNEI in the germline V gene. This CDR3 has 12 residues. CDR3 in amino acids: CASQGVAEKLFF. CDR3 DNA sequence: TGTGCTTCGCAGGGGGTAGCCGAAAAACTGTTTTTT.

This sequence joins TRBV5-4 and TRBJ2-3; TRBD2 agrees at 9 bases. The trim removed 2 bases at V and 2 bases at J, leaving 3 bases unmatched. From germline, CDR1 is SGHNT and CDR2 YYREEE (reference sequence). The CDR3 length is 15 residues. CDR3 nucleotide sequence: TGTGCCAGCAGCTTAGGGACTAGCCTCACAGATACGCAGTATTTT. Translated: CASSLGTSLTDTQYF. Full variable domain (outside the CDR3, taken from reference TRBV5-4 and TRBJ2-3): ETGVTQSPTHLIKTRGQQVTLRCSSQSGHNTVSWYQQALGQGPQFIFQYYREEENGRGNFPPRFSGLQFPNYSSELNVNALELDDSALYLCASSLGTSLTDTQYFGPGTRLTVL.

About this clone: In the same sample, other DNA sequences code for this CDR3. This chain uses TRBV6-5 with TRBJ1-2; D gene uncertain. Trimming pared 2 bases from V and 2 bases from J, leaving 6 bases between. This CDR3 spans 13 amino acids. Germline V CDR1 and CDR2: MNHEY, SVGAGI. The CDR3 protein is CASSYAGNYGYTF. The CDR3 DNA reads TGTGCCAGCAGTTACGCGGGGAACTATGGCTACACCTTC.

CDR3 in DNA: TGTTGGGCAGGGATCAATCAGCCCCAGCATTTT. Translation gives CWAGINQPQHF. The chain joins TRBV21-1 to TRBJ1-5; no check of the table's D call, TRBD1, against the DNA was made. TRBV21-1 is noted as a pseudogene. The CDR3 length is 11 residues.

The chain joins TRBV5-1 to TRBJ2-7; 9 nucleotides line up with TRBD2. From germline, CDR1 is SGHRS and CDR2 YFSETQ. With 0 bases clipped from V and 0 bases from J, the junction kept 4 bases outside the gene matches. The CDR3 spans 16 residues. The CDR3 DNA follows: TGCGCCAGCAGCTTGGTTTGGCGGGGGGGCTCCTACGAGCAGTACTTC. The encoded protein is CASSLVWRGGSYEQYF. Using reference TRBV5-1 and TRBJ2-7 for the parts outside the CDR3, the full variable domain is KAGVTQTPRYLIKTRGQQVTLSCSPISGHRSVSWYQQTPGQGLQFLFEYFSETQRNKGNFPGRFSGRQFSNSRSEMNVSTLELGDSALYLCASSLVWRGGSYEQYFGPGTRLTVT.

The J gene is TRBJ1-4, the V gene TRBV30; a weak D match, TRBD1 (5 bases). Germline CDR1 GTSNPN, CDR2 SVGIG (reference sequence). CDR3 size: 12 residues. Trimming removed 3 bases from V and 8 bases from J, with 10 bases in between. CDR3 residues: CAWSARGEKLFF. CDR3 nucleotide sequence: TGTGCCTGGAGCGCGCGGGGGGAAAAACTGTTTTTT.

This clone has just a few counts. J is TRBJ1-6 and V is TRBV7-9, with no clear D. The CDR3 spans 13 residues. Germline V gene sequence: CDR1 SEHNR, CDR2 FQNEAQ (reference sequence). V was pared by 1 base and J by 8 bases, with 6 bases between. CDR3 DNA: TGTGCCAGCAGCTTAGACACCGATTCACCCCTCCACTTT. This translates into CASSLDTDSPLHF.

The chain employs TRBV2 and TRBJ1-4; 9 nucleotides agree with TRBD1. Germline V gene lookup returns CDR1 SNHLY and CDR2 FYNNEI. The junction had 7 bases not matched to a gene; V was cut back by 3 bases and J by 8 bases. The CDR3 is made up of 15 amino acids. Here the CDR3 reads CASSEGQGVFEKLFF. The CDR3 DNA reads TGTGCCAGCAGTGAGGGACAGGGCGTTTTCGAAAAACTGTTTTTT. The variable domain in full, with the rest retrieved from reference TRBV2 and TRBJ1-4, is EPEVTQTPSHQVTQMGQEVILRCVPISNHLYFYWYRQILGQKVEFLVSFYNNEISEKSEIFDDQFSVERPDGSNFTLKIRSTKLEDSAMYFCASSEGQGVFEKLFFGSGTQLSVL.

This clone was seen a few times. This rearrangement joins TRBV4-1 to TRBJ2-1; a possible D gene is TRBD2 (5 bases). Trimming cost V 1 base and J 4 bases, with 14 bases left between them. Germline V CDR1 and CDR2: MGHRA, YSYEKL. CDR3 length: 16 residues. The CDR3 nucleotides read TGCGCCAGCAGCCAAGTTGTCCGGGGTGGGTACAATGAGCAGTTCTTC. This translates into CASSQVVRGGYNEQFF.